The 9 T cell receptor beta chains reported below all come from one sample, sequenced in a study of blood T cell repertoires in COVID-19. Generated by immunoSEQ multiplex PCR, the TCRdb table keeps only in-frame clones and is missing some. The repertoire includes some 97,000 clones, about nine tenths of them detected once, and less than 2% sits in the top ten. Sequenced: peripheral blood. These receptors were taken from a man in his 60s with acute or convalescent COVID-19.

The chain is built from TRBV7-2 and TRBJ2-3, with D possibly being TRBD2 (6 bases). V was trimmed by 3 bases and J by 0 bases, leaving 7 bases between them. Per germline, CDR1 SGHTA and CDR2 FQGNSA. The CDR3 contains 14 residues. CDR3 in amino acids: CASSFRGSTDTQYF. The DNA for the CDR3 is TGTGCCAGCAGCTTCCGGGGGAGCACAGATACGCAGTATTTT. The full variable domain, with the rest looked up from reference TRBV7-2 and TRBJ2-3, is GAGVSQSPSNKVTEKGKDVELRCDPISGHTALYWYRQSLGQGLEFLIYFQGNSAPDKSGLPSDRFSAERTGGSVSTLTIQRTQQEDSAVYLCASSFRGSTDTQYFGPGTRLTVL.

The rearrangement uses TRBV2 and TRBJ1-1; 8 bases align to TRBD1. This CDR3 region has 12 residues. Germline CDR1 SNHLY, CDR2 FYNNEI. Trimming at V came to 4 bases and at J to 10 bases, leaving 5 bases not matched to a gene. Here the CDR3 DNA reads TGTGCCAGCAGTGTGACAGGGGATGGAGCTTTCTTT. It translates to CASSVTGDGAFF.

The V gene is TRBV29-1, the J gene TRBJ1-1, with TRBD1 as a possible D gene (5 bases). This CDR3 has 12 residues. V was clipped by 7 bases and J by 2 bases, with 11 bases between them. The germline gives CDR1 SQVTM, CDR2 ANQGSEA. Written as DNA, the CDR3 is TGCAGCGGTGAGACAGAAAACACTGAAGCTTTCTTT. Translated, it gives CSGETENTEAFF. Full variable domain (rest looked up from reference TRBV29-1 and TRBJ1-1): SAVISQKPSRDICQRGTSLTIQCQVDSQVTMMFWYRQQPGQSLTLIATANQGSEATYESGFVIDKFPISRPNLTFSTLTVSNMSPEDSSIYLCSGETENTEAFFGQGTRLTVV.

This chain connects TRBV29-1 to TRBJ1-2; TRBD1 might be the D (6 bases). Germline V gene sequence: CDR1 SQVTM, CDR2 ANQGSEA. The ends were cut back, 2 bases at V and 5 bases at J, with 15 bases in the middle. The CDR3 loop spans 14 amino acids. Written as DNA, the CDR3 is TGCAGCGTTGAATCACGGACAGAGGATTATGGCTACACCTTC. This translates into CSVESRTEDYGYTF.

The genes are TRBV5-5 and TRBJ1-2; TRBD1 matches at 7 bases. The length of the CDR3 is 14 residues. Germline V lookup: CDR1 SGHKS, CDR2 YYEKEE (reference sequence). Unmatched junction bases numbered 4, after V lost 5 bases and J lost 0 bases. As DNA, the CDR3 is TGTGCCAGCAGACCCGGACAGGCTAACTATGGCTACACCTTC. It is translated as CASRPGQANYGYTF.

V usage is TRBV5-1 and J usage is TRBJ1-5, with D maybe TRBD1 (6 bases). Trimming shortened V by 4 bases and J by 4 bases, and 12 bases separated the two germline ends. Per the germline V gene, CDR1 is SGHRS and CDR2 is YFSETQ. There are 14 residues in the CDR3. CDR3: CASSLGQINQPQHF. The CDR3 nucleotides read TGCGCCAGCAGCCTTGGACAGATTAATCAGCCCCAGCATTTT.

J is TRBJ1-1 and V is TRBV10-3; 8 bases are shared with TRBD1. CDR3 length: 15 amino acids. The V gene end was trimmed by 3 bases and the J gene end by 8 bases; junction bases not matched to a gene: 11. CDR1 and CDR2 (germline): ENHRY, SYGVKD. The CDR3 sequence is CAISERPGGESEAFF. CDR3 sequence (DNA): TGTGCCATCAGTGAAAGACCAGGGGGCGAGTCGGAAGCTTTCTTT.

The count of this clone is one. The V gene is TRBV6-5, the J gene TRBJ1-2; 8 nucleotides match TRBD1. V was clipped by 6 bases and J by 7 bases; unmatched bases: 4. The CDR3 is 12 amino acids. Germline CDR1 MNHEY, CDR2 SVGAGI. CDR3 protein: CASSSGTGGYTF. The CDR3 DNA follows: TGTGCCAGCAGCTCCGGGACAGGTGGCTACACCTTC.

The chain employs TRBV5-1 and TRBJ2-5; 9 bases fit TRBD2. CDR1 is SGHRS, CDR2 YFSETQ, per germline. The V segment lost 2 bases and the J segment 5 bases; nucleotides outside the gene matches: 10. The CDR3 is made up of 16 amino acids. The CDR3 protein is CASSLNTAGGPETQYF. In DNA form, the CDR3 reads TGCGCCAGCAGCTTAAACACAGCGGGGGGCCCGGAGACCCAGTACTTC. Filled out from reference TRBV5-1 and TRBJ2-5, the complete variable domain reads KAGVTQTPRYLIKTRGQQVTLSCSPISGHRSVSWYQQTPGQGLQFLFEYFSETQRNKGNFPGRFSGRQFSNSRSEMNVSTLELGDSALYLCASSLNTAGGPETQYFGPGTRLLVL.